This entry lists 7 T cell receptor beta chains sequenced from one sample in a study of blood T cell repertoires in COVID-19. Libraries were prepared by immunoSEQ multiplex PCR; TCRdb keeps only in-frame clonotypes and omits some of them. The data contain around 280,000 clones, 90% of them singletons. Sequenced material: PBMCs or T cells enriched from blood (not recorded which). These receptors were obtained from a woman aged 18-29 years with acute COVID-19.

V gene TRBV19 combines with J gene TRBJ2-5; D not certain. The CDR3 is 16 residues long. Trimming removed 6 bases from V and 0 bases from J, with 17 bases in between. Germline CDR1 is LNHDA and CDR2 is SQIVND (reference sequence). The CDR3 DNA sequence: TGTGCCAGTAGCCCAAGATTTAGTCGTAACCAAGAGACCCAGTACTTC. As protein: CASSPRFSRNQETQYF.

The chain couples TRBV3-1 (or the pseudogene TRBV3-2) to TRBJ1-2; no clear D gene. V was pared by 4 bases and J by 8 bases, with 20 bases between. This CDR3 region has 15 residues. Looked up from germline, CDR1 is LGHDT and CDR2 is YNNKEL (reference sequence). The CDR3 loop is CASSPLQRYSGGYTF. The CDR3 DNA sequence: TGTGCCAGCAGCCCCCTCCAGAGGTATAGCGGGGGCTACACCTTC.

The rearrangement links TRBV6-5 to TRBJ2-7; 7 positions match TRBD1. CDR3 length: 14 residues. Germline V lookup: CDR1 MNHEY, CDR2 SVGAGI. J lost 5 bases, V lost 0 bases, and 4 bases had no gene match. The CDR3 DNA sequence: TGTGCCAGCAGTTACTCGATAGGGGGCAACGAGCAGTACTTC. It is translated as CASSYSIGGNEQYF.

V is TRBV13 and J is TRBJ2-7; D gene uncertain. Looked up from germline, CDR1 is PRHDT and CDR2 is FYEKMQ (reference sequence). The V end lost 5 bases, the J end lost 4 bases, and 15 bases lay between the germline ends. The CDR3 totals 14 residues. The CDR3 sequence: CASSPRLVSYEQYF. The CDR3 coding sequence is TGTGCCAGCAGCCCCCGGCTAGTATCTTACGAGCAGTACTTC.

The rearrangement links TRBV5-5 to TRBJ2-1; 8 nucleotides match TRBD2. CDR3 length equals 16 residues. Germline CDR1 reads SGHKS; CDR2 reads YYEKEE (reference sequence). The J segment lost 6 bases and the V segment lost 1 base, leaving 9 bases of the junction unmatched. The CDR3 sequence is CASSLWTGTSSNEQFF. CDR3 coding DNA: TGTGCCAGCAGCTTGTGGACCGGGACTAGTAGCAATGAGCAGTTCTTC.

The CDR3 region has the DNA TGTGCCAGTTTACAGACCCACTATGGCTACACCTTC. Translated, it gives CASLQTHYGYTF. The chain has TRBV19 and TRBJ1-2; D unresolved. In germline, CDR1 is LNHDA, CDR2 SQIVND (reference sequence). Trimming shortened V by 8 bases and J by 3 bases, and 10 bases separated the two germline ends. This CDR3 spans 12 amino acids.

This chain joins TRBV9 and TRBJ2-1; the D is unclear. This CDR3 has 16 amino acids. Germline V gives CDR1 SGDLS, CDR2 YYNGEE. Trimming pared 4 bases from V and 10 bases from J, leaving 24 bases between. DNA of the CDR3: TGTGCCAGCAGCCCGATGACTGGAGCCGGAACAATAGAGCAGTTCTTC. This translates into CASSPMTGAGTIEQFF.